Listed below are T cell receptor beta chains from one sample, sequenced in a study of T cell repertoires in cytomegalovirus infection. TCRdb itself ran the reads through MiXCR, one entry per CDR3 protein. The sample lists 150,000 to 200,000 distinct CDR3 sequences, approximately 15% occurring once. Sequenced: PBMCs. These receptors were taken from a human donor in good health (CMV status not recorded). Some clones in this sample may be carry-over from other donors' samples. Both conserved end residues are trimmed from each CDR3. A D gene is named only where the DNA matches it firmly.

TRBV7-3,NA,ATLPGPNTGELF
TRBV28,TRBD1,ASSPTGQAKNIQY
TRBV5-6,NA,ASSLVGSGNTIY
TRBV7-9,NA,ASSLLAPTNTGELF
TRBV12-3/TRBV12-4,TRBD1,ASRSGQGDNEQF
TRBV7-2,NA,ASSLFLNTEAF
TRBV5-1,TRBD1,ASSWGTANTEAF
TRBV7-9,NA,ASSLAGRSNEQF
TRBV11-1,NA,ASSLSERVSEAF
TRBV19,TRBD2,ASSRLGTSGSETQY
TRBV6-6,NA,ASTNSGGGSPLH
TRBV11-2,NA,ASSPENQPQH
TRBV7-8,NA,ASSLGRIVNYGYT
TRBV12-3/TRBV12-4,NA,ASKSLPTSYGYT
TRBV7-3,TRBD2,ASSLRLAGRNEQF
TRBV7-3,NA,ASSSSPGSTHTGELF
TRBV29-1,TRBD1,SARTGLNEQF
TRBV5-4,NA,ASSVQDTGELF
TRBV4-1,NA,ASSQGALARGKSATNEKLF
TRBV24-1,NA,ATSDPGANVLT
TRBV19,TRBD2,ASSIDGGSQETQY
TRBV30,NA,AWSGYNEQF
TRBV6-6,NA,ASSYTSSGANVLT
TRBV29-1,NA,SVGKETQY
TRBV20-1,NA,SAIEGGLTYEQY
TRBV28,NA,ASSLDSMNQPQH
TRBV7-3,NA,ASSLTGTANTEAF
TRBV7-2,TRBD2,ASSVTSGGGETQY
TRBV11-2,NA,ASSLEAGAEGETQY
TRBV2,NA,ASSPTGGELF
TRBV11-2,NA,ASSGWTWRDYGYT
TRBV28,NA,ASSLLPAGPYEQY
TRBV11-2,TRBD2,ASSLAAGGPVNEQF
TRBV7-8,NA,ASSIGLSSYEQY
TRBV29-1,NA,SVEIQMGTEAF
TRBV15,TRBD1,ATSRYTGTGNTEAF
TRBV14,NA,ASSLPSRETQY
TRBV7-2,TRBD1,ASRQGTEQY
TRBV12-3/TRBV12-4,TRBD1,ASSLAGQGRAKNIQY
TRBV5-1,NA,ASRGTTMNTEAF
TRBV11-2,NA,ASSFGGLGNNQPQH
TRBV19,TRBD1,ASSPPPGGGQPQH
TRBV2,NA,ASSETVYTEAF
TRBV10-3,TRBD2,AIREGLAGGDEQF
TRBV5-4,TRBD1,ASSLSGQEAKNIQY
TRBV6-5,TRBD1,ASSYRGRMETQY
TRBV7-2,NA,ASSYQRGEQF
TRBV3-1,NA,ASSRGLEQY
TRBV6-6,TRBD1,ATPPVQGSYGYT
TRBV14,NA,ASSPVRGTGWGYT
TRBV7-2,NA,ASGGSGNTIY